Listed below are T cell receptor beta chains from one sample, sequenced in a study of PD-L1 blockade in urothelial cancer. Sequencing used immunoSEQ multiplex PCR; TCRdb keeps in-frame clones, though not all of them. The repertoire holds approximately 110,000 clones, with under 85% as singletons. The specimen was PBMCs, collected around atezolizumab (anti-PD-L1) treatment. All receptors come from a man aged 45-65 years with urothelial cancer. Both conserved end residues are part of each CDR3. Fields, in order: V gene, J gene, clone size, D gene, CDR3 protein, CDR3 DNA. The D gene is left open where the match is weak. The listing skips clone size in some rows; elsewhere it reads once, few, many or a size class.

V gene: TRBV6-4
J gene: TRBJ2-3
clone size: .
D gene: .
CDR3 protein: CASSEQSTDTQYF
CDR3 DNA: TGTGCCAGCAGTGAGCAGAGCACAGATACGCAGTATTTT

V gene: TRBV7-2
J gene: TRBJ1-5
clone size: .
D gene: TRBD1
CDR3 protein: CASSQGQVRNQPQHF
CDR3 DNA: TGTGCCAGCAGCCAGGGACAGGTTAGGAATCAGCCCCAGCATTTT

V gene: TRBV19
J gene: TRBJ2-2
clone size: .
D gene: TRBD2
CDR3 protein: CASSLGGWRERDTGELFF
CDR3 DNA: TGTGCCAGTAGTCTCGGGGGGTGGCGGGAGAGAGATACCGGGGAGCTGTTTTTT

V gene: TRBV28
J gene: TRBJ2-5
clone size: .
D gene: TRBD1
CDR3 protein: CASQDRGPETQYF
CDR3 DNA: TGTGCCAGCCAAGACAGGGGGCCAGAGACCCAGTACTTC

V gene: TRBV7-7
J gene: TRBJ2-7
clone size: .
D gene: .
CDR3 protein: CASSLGSLHEQYF
CDR3 DNA: TGTGCTAGCAGCCTTGGCTCTCTCCACGAGCAGTACTTC

V gene: TRBV18
J gene: TRBJ2-5
clone size: .
D gene: TRBD2
CDR3 protein: CASSPAGVEETQYF
CDR3 DNA: TGTGCCAGCTCACCAGCGGGAGTAGAAGAGACCCAGTACTTC

V gene: TRBV6-5
J gene: TRBJ2-7
clone size: once
D gene: .
CDR3 protein: CASTSLQGEEYEQYF
CDR3 DNA: TGTGCCAGCACTTCATTACAGGGAGAAGAGTACGAGCAGTACTTC

V gene: TRBV11-2
J gene: TRBJ2-2
clone size: .
D gene: .
CDR3 protein: CASSGLNTGELFF
CDR3 DNA: TGTGCCAGCTCTGGACTAAACACCGGGGAGCTGTTTTTT

V gene: TRBV2
J gene: TRBJ2-7
clone size: .
D gene: TRBD2
CDR3 protein: CASSGGAGAYSEQYF
CDR3 DNA: TGTGCCAGCAGCGGAGGAGCGGGAGCGTACAGCGAGCAGTACTTC

V gene: TRBV9
J gene: TRBJ2-1
clone size: .
D gene: TRBD2
CDR3 protein: CASSVLAGGKVEQFF
CDR3 DNA: TGTGCCAGCAGCGTTCTAGCGGGAGGGAAGGTTGAGCAGTTCTTC

V gene: TRBV5-5
J gene: TRBJ1-2
clone size: .
D gene: .
CDR3 protein: CASSFTGSGYGYTF
CDR3 DNA: TGTGCCAGCAGCTTCACAGGCTCCGGCTATGGCTACACCTTC

V gene: TRBV28
J gene: TRBJ1-4
clone size: .
D gene: TRBD1
CDR3 protein: CASSLSGTGGQKLFF
CDR3 DNA: TGTGCCAGCAGTTTATCCGGGACAGGGGGACAAAAACTGTTTTTT

V gene: TRBV11-2
J gene: TRBJ1-1
clone size: .
D gene: .
CDR3 protein: CASSLVGGQNTEAFF
CDR3 DNA: TGTGCCAGCAGCTTAGTGGGGGGGCAAAACACTGAAGCTTTCTTT

V gene: TRBV19
J gene: TRBJ2-1
clone size: .
D gene: TRBD2
CDR3 protein: CASSIREAFPANEQFF
CDR3 DNA: TGTGCCAGTAGTATACGGGAGGCCTTCCCAGCGAACGAGCAGTTCTTC

V gene: TRBV19
J gene: TRBJ2-5
clone size: few
D gene: TRBD1
CDR3 protein: CASSIATGGKVRETQYF
CDR3 DNA: TGTGCCAGTAGTATCGCGACAGGGGGGAAAGTAAGAGAGACCCAGTACTTC

V gene: TRBV11-2
J gene: TRBJ1-2
clone size: .
D gene: TRBD1
CDR3 protein: CASSLVTGEDGYTF
CDR3 DNA: TGTGCCAGCAGCTTAGTAACAGGGGAGGATGGCTACACCTTC

V gene: TRBV7-3
J gene: TRBJ2-3
clone size: .
D gene: .
CDR3 protein: CASSLTTGAGTDTQYF
CDR3 DNA: TGTGCCAGCAGCTTAACGACGGGAGCGGGCACAGATACGCAGTATTTT

V gene: TRBV28
J gene: TRBJ2-7
clone size: .
D gene: .
CDR3 protein: CVVHPAGGHEQYF
CDR3 DNA: TGTGTTGTGCACCCAGCTGGGGGCCACGAGCAGTACTTC